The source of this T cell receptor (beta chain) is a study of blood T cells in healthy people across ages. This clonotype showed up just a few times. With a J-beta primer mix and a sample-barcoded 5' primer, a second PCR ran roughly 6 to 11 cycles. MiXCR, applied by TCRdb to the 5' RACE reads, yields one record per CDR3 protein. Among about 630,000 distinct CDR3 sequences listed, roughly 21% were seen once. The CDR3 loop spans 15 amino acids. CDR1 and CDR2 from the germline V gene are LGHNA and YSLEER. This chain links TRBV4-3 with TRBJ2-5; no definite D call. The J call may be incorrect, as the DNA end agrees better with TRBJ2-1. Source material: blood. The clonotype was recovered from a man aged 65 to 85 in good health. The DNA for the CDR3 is TGCGCCAGCAGCCAAGATATGGGGATTCCCAGTGAGCAGTTCTTC. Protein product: CASSQDMGIPSEQFF.